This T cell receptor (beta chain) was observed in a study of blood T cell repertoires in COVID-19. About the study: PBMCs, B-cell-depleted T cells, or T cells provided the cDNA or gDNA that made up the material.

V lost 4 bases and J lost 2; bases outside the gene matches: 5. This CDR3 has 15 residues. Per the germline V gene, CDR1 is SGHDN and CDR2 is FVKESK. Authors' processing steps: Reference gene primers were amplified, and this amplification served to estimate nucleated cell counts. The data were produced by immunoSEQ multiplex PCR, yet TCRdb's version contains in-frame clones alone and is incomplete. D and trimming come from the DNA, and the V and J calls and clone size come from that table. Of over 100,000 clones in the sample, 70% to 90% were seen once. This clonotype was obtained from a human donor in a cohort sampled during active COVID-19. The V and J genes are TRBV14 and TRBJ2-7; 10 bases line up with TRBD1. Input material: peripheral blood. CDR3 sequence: CASSRDRGAAYEQYF. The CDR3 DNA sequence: TGTGCCAGCAGCCGGGACAGGGGCGCAGCCTACGAGCAGTACTTC. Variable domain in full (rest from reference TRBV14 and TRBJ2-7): EAGVTQFPSHSVIEKGQTVTLRCDPISGHDNLYWYRRVMGKEIKFLLHFVKESKQDESGMPNNRFLAERTGGTYSTLKVQPAELEDSGVYFCASSRDRGAAYEQYFGPGTRLTVT.